The clone carrying this T cell receptor beta chain was seen only a few times. What it recognizes is unknown. This entry comes from a study of cytomegalovirus exposure and HLA in healthy donors. Study observations and caveats: Researchers counted over 150 TCR beta chains as cytomegalovirus-associated. Later on, a genetic analysis was performed. It linked a missense variant in DCLRE1C with V- and J-gene trimming of TCR beta. Reported results showed that the classifier diagnosed cytomegalovirus status with high specificity and sensitivity.

PCR amplification relied on 60 Vbeta primers (plus 13 Jbeta primers). Repertoires were generated with immunoSEQ multiplex PCR, while TCRdb's copy carries only in-frame clones and drops some. Of about 150,000 clones listed, over 8% were seen once; the top ten hold less than 2%. This TCR was recovered from a male donor in good health and CMV-seronegative. Sequencing was done on a sample of PBMCs.

The CDR3 protein is CASSQDWPSTDTQYF. CDR3 nucleotide sequence: TGCGCCAGCAGCCAAGATTGGCCTAGCACAGATACGCAGTATTTT. The rearrangement links TRBV4-1 to TRBJ2-3, with D hard to call. V was pared by 0 bases and J by 0 bases, with 7 bases between. From germline, CDR1 is MGHRA and CDR2 YSYEKL. The CDR3 sequence is 15 residues long.